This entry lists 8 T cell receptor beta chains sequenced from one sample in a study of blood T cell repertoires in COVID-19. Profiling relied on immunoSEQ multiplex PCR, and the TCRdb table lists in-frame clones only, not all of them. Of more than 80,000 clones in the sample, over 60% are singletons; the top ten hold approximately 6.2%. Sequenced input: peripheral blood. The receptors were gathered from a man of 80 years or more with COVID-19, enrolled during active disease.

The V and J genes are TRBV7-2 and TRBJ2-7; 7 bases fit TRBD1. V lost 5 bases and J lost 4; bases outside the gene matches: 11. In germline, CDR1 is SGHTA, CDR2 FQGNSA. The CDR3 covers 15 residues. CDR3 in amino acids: CASSRTGQDLYEQYF. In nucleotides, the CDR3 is TGTGCCAGCAGCCGGACCGGACAGGACCTTTACGAGCAGTACTTC. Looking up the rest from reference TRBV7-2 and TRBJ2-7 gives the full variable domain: GAGVSQSPSNKVTEKGKDVELRCDPISGHTALYWYRQSLGQGLEFLIYFQGNSAPDKSGLPSDRFSAERTGGSVSTLTIQRTQQEDSAVYLCASSRTGQDLYEQYFGPGTRLTVT.

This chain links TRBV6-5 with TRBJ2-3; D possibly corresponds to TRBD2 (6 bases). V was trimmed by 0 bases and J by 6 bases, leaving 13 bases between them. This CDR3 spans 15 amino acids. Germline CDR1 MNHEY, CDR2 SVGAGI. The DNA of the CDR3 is TGTGCCAGCAGTTACTCCCTTGGACGGGGGGATACGCAGTATTTT. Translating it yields CASSYSLGRGDTQYF.

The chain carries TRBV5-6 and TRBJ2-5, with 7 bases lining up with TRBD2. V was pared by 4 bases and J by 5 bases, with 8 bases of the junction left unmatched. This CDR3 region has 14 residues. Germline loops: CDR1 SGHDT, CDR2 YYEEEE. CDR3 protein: CASSVGTTAETQYF. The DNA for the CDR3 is TGTGCCAGCAGCGTCGGGACTACCGCCGAGACCCAGTACTTC.

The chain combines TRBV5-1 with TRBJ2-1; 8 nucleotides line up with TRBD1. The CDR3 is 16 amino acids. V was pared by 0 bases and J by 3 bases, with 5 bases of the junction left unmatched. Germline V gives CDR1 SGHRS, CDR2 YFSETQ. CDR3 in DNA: TGCGCCAGCAGCTTGGGCCGGGACAGGATCTACAATGAGCAGTTCTTC. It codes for CASSLGRDRIYNEQFF.

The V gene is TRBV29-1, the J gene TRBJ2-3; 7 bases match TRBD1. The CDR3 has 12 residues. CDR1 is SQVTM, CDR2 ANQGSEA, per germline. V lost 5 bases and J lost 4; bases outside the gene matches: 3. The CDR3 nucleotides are TGCAGCGTTTCCACAGGGGCAGATACGCAGTATTTT. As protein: CSVSTGADTQYF.

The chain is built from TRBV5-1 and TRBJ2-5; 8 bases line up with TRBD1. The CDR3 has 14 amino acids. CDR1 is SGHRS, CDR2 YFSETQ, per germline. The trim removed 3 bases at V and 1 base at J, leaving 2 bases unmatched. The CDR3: CASSSGQAQETQYF. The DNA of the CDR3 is TGCGCCAGCAGCTCGGGACAGGCCCAAGAGACCCAGTACTTC.

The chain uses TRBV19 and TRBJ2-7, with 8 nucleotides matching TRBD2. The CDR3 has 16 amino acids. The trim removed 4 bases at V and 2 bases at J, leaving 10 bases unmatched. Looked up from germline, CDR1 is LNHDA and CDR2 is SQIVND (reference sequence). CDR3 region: CASSRTGRGGTYEQYF. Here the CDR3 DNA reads TGTGCCAGTAGTAGAACCGGACGCGGGGGGACCTACGAGCAGTACTTC.

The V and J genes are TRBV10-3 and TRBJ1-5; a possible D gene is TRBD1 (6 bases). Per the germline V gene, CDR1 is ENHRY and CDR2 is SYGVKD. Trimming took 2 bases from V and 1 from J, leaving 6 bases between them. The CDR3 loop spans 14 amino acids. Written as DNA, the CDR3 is TGTGCCATCAGTGAGCAGGGGAGCAATCAGCCCCAGCATTTT. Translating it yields CAISEQGSNQPQHF.